The following is a TCR beta chain sequence with its context. This specimen belongs to a study of monozygotic twins with inflammatory bowel disease. From germline, CDR1 is LNHDA and CDR2 SQIVND (reference sequence). This CDR3 spans 13 amino acids. Researchers used 3500 ng of total RNA for each TCR library. TCRdb reanalyzed the 5' RACE reads and collapses them to one entry per CDR3 protein, without DNA. There are approximately 120,000 distinct CDR3 sequences in the sample, with 9.5% to 15% held by the top ten. The clonotype was recovered from a human donor with ulcerative colitis or Crohn's disease, or a healthy co-twin of an affected twin (not recorded which). The chain couples TRBV19 to TRBJ2-7; the D call from TCRdb, TRBD2, cannot be confirmed without DNA. The specimen sequenced was blood. CDR3 in amino acids: CASRGTASYEQYF.